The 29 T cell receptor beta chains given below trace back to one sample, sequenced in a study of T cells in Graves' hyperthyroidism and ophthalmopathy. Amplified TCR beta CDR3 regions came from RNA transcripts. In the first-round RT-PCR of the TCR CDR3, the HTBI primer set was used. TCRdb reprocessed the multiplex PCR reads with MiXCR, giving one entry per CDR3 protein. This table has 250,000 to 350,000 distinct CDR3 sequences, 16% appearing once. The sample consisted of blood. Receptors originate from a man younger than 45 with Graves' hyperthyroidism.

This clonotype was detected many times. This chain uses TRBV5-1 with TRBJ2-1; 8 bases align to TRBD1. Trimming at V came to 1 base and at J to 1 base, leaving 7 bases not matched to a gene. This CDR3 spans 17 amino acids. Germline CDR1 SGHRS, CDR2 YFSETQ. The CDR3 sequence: CASSLFRGHASYNEQFF. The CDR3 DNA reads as TGCGCCAGCAGCTTGTTCAGGGGGCACGCGTCCTACAATGAGCAGTTCTTC.

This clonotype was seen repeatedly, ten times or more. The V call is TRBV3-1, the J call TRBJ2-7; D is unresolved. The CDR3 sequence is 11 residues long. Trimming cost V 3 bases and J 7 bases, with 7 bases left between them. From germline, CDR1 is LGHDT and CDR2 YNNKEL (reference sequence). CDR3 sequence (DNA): TGTGCCAGCAGCCAGGACGGAGAGCAGTACTTC. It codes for CASSQDGEQYF.

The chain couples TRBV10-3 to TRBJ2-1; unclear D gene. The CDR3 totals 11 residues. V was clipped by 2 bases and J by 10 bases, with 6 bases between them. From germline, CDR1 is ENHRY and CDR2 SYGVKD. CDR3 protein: CAISEGTEQFF. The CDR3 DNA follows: TGTGCCATCAGTGAGGGAACCGAGCAGTTCTTC.

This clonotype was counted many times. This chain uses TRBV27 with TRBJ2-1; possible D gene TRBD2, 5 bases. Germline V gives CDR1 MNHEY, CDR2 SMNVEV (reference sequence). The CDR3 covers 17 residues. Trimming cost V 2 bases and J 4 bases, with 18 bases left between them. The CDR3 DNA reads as TGTGCCAGCAGTTTAATTGGACTTAGTATGTCTTACAATGAGCAGTTCTTC. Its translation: CASSLIGLSMSYNEQFF.

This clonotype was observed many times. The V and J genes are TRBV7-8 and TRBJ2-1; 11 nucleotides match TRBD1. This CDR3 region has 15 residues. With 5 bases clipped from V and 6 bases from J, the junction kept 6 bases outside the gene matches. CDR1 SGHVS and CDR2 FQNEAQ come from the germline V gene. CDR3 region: CASSPGTGGGNEQFF. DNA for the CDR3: TGTGCCAGCAGCCCCGGGACAGGGGGTGGCAATGAGCAGTTCTTC.

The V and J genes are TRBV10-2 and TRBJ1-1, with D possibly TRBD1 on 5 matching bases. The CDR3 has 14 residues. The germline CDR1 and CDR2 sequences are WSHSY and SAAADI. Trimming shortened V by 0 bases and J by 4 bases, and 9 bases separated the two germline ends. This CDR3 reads CASSESKGSTEAFF. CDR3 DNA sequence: TGCGCCAGCAGTGAGTCGAAGGGGAGCACTGAAGCTTTCTTT.

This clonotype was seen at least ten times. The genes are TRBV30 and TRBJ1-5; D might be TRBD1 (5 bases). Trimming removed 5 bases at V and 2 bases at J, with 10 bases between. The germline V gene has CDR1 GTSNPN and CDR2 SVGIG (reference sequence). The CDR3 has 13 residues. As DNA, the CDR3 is TGTGCCTGGTCCGGAGGGGGCAATCAGCCCCAGCATTTT. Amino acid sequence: CAWSGGGNQPQHF. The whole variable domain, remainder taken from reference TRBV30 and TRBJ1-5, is SQTIHQWPATLVQPVGSPLSLECTVEGTSNPNLYWYRQAAGRGLQLLFYSVGIGQISSEVPQNLSASRPQDRQFILSSKKLLLSDSGFYLCAWSGGGNQPQHFGDGTRLSIL.

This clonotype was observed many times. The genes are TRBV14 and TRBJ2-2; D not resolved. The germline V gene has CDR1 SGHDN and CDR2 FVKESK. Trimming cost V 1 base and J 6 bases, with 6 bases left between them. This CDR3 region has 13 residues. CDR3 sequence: CASSQVFSGELFF. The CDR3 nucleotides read TGTGCCAGCAGCCAAGTCTTCTCCGGGGAGCTGTTTTTT.

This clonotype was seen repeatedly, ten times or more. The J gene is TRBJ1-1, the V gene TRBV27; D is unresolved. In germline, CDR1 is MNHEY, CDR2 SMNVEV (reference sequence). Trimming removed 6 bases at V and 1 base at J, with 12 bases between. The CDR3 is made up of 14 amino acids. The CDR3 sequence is CASSTSEGNTEAFF. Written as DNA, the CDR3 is TGTGCCAGCAGCACTTCCGAGGGGAACACTGAAGCTTTCTTT.

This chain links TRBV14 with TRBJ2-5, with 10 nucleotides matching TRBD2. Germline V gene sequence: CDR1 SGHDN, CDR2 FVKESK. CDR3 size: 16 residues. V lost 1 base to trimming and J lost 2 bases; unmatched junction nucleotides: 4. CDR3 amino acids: CASSQVTSGIQETQYF. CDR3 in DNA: TGTGCCAGCAGCCAAGTTACTAGCGGGATTCAAGAGACCCAGTACTTC.

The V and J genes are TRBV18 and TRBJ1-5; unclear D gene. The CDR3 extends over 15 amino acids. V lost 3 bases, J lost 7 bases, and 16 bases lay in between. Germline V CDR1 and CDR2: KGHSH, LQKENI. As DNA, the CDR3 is TGTGCCAGCTCACCGGCCGTCCCTGGAGCCCAGCCCCAGCATTTT. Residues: CASSPAVPGAQPQHF.

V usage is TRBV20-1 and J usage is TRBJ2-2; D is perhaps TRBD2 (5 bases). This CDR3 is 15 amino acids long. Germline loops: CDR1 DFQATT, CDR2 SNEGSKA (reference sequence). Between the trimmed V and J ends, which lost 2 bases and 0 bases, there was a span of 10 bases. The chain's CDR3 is CSARSSGTNTGELFF. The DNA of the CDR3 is TGCAGTGCTAGATCGAGCGGAACGAACACCGGGGAGCTGTTTTTT.

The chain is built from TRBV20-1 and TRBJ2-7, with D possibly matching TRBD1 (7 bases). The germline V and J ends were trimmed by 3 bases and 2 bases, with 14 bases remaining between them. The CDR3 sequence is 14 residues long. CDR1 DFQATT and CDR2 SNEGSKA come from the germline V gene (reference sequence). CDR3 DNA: TGCAGTGCTAGTGGGGCAGGGGGGACCTACGAGCAGTACTTC. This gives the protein CSASGAGGTYEQYF.

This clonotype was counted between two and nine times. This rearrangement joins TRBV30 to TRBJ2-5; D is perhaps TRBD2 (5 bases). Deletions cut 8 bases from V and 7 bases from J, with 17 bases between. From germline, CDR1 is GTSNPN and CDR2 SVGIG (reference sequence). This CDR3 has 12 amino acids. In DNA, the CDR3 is TGTGCCGGTGAAGGGCGCGAGGGGACCCAGTACTTC. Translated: CAGEGREGTQYF. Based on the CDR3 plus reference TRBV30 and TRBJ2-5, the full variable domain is SQTIHQWPATLVQPVGSPLSLECTVEGTSNPNLYWYRQAAGRGLQLLFYSVGIGQISSEVPQNLSASRPQDRQFILSSKKLLLSDSGFYLCAGEGREGTQYFGPGTRLLVL.

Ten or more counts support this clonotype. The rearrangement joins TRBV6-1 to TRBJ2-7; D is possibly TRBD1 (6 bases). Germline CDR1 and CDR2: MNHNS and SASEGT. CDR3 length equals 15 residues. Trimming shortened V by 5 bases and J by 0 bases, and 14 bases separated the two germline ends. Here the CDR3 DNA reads TGTGCCAGCAGTTCGGGGACACGGACCTCCTACGAGCAGTACTTC. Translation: CASSSGTRTSYEQYF.

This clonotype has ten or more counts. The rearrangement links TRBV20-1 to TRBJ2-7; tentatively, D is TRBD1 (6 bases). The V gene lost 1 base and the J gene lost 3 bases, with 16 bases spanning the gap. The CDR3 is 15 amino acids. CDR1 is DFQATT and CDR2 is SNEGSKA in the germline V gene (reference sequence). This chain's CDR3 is CSARVPIGRGYEQYF. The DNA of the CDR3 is TGCAGTGCTAGAGTGCCCATTGGCAGGGGCTACGAGCAGTACTTC.

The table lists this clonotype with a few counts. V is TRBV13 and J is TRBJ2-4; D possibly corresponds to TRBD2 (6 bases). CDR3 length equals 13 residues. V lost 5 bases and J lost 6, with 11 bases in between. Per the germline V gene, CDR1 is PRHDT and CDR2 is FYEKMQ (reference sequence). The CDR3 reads CASSRRGGNIQYF. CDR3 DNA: TGTGCCAGCAGCCGGCGGGGAGGAAACATTCAGTACTTC.

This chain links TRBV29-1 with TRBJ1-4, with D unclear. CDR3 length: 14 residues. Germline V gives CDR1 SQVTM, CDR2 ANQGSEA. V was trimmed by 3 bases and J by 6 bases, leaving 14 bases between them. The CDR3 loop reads CSVEYPDEYEKLFF. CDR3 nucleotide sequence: TGCAGCGTTGAGTATCCGGATGAGTATGAAAAACTGTTTTTT.

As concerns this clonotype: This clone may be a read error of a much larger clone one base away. The CDR3 loop reads CAWSEDYELYF. CDR3 in DNA: TGTGCCTGGAGTGAGGACTACGAGCTGTACTTC. The genes are TRBV30 and TRBJ2-7, with a tentative D call TRBD2 (6 bases). In germline, CDR1 is GTSNPN, CDR2 SVGIG (reference sequence). The CDR3 sequence is 11 residues long.

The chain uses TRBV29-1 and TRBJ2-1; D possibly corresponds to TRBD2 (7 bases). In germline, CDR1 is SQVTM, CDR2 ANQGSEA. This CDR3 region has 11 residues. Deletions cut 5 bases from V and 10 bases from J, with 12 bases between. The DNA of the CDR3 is TGCAGCGTTCCAAGGGGGGGAGAGCAGTTCTTC. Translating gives CSVPRGGEQFF.

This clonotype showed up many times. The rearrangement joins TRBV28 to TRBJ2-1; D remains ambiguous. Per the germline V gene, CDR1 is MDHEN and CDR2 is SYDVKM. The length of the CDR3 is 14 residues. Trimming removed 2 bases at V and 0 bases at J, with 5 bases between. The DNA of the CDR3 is TGTGCCAGCAGTTTAATGGACTCCTACAATGAGCAGTTCTTC. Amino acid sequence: CASSLMDSYNEQFF.

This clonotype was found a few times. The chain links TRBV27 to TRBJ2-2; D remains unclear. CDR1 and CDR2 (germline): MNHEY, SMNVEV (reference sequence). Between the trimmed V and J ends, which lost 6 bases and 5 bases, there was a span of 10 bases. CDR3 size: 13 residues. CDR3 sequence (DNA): TGTGCCAGCAGGCCTACAAGGACCGGGGAGCTGTTTTTT. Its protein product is CASRPTRTGELFF.

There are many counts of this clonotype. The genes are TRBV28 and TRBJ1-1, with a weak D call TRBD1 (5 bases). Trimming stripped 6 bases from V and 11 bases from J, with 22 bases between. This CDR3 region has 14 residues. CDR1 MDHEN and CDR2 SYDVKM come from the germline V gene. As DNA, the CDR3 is TGTGCCAGCAGATCACCGGGACCCCACTTAGGTGCTTTCTTT. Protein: CASRSPGPHLGAFF. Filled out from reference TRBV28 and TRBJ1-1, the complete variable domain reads DVKVTQSSRYLVKRTGEKVFLECVQDMDHENMFWYRQDPGLGLRLIYFSYDVKMKEKGDIPEGYSVSREKKERFSLILESASTNQTSMYLCASRSPGPHLGAFFGQGTRLTVV.

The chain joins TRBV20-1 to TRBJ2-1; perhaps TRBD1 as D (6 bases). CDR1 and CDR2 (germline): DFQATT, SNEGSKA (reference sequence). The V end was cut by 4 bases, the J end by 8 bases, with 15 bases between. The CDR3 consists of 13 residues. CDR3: CSATDSPGDEQFF. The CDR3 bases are TGCAGTGCTACGGACTCTCCAGGGGATGAGCAGTTCTTC.

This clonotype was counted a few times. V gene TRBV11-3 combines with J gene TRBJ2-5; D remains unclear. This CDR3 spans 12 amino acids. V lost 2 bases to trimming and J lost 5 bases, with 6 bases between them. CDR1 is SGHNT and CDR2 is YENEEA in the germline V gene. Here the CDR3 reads CASSLRWETQYF. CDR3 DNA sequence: TGTGCCAGCAGCTTACGGTGGGAGACCCAGTACTTC.

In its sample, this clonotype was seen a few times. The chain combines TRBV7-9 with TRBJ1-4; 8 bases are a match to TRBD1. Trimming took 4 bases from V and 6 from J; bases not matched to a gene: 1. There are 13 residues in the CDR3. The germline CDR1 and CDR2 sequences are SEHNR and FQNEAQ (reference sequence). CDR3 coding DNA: TGTGCCAGCAGCTCGGACAGGGATGAAAAACTGTTTTTT. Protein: CASSSDRDEKLFF.

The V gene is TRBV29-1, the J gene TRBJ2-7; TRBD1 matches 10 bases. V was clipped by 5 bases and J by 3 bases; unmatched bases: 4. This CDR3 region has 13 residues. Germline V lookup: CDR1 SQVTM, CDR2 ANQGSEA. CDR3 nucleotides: TGCAGCGTTTCGACAGGGGGCAGCTACGAGCAGTACTTC. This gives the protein CSVSTGGSYEQYF.

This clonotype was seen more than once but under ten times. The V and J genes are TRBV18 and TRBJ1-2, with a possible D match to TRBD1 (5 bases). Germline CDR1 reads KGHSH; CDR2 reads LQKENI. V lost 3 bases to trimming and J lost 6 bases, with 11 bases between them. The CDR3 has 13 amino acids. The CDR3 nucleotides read TGTGCCAGCTCACCTTCCAGGGAGGATGGCTACACCTTC. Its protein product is CASSPSREDGYTF. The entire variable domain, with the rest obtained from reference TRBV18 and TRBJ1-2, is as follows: NAGVMQNPRHLVRRRGQEARLRCSPMKGHSHVYWYRQLPEEGLKFMVYLQKENIIDESGMPKERFSAEFPKEGPSILRIQQVVRGDSAAYFCASSPSREDGYTFGSGTRLTVV.

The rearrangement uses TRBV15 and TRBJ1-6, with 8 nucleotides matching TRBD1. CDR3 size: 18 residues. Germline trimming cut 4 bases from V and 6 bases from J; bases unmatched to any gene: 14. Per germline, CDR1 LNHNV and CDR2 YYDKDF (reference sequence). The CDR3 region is CATSKPTGEWKGNSPLHF. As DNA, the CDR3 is TGTGCCACCAGCAAACCGACAGGGGAGTGGAAGGGTAATTCACCCCTCCACTTT.